These 8 T cell receptor beta chains came from one sample sequenced in a study of T cells in Graves' hyperthyroidism and ophthalmopathy. TCR beta CDR3 regions were amplified from RNA transcripts. RT-PCR in the first round (using the HTBI primer set) targeted the TCR CDR3. TCRdb reanalysed the multiplex PCR reads using MiXCR and keeps one entry per CDR3 protein. The sample has around 700,000 distinct CDR3 sequences, about a third seen once. Sequenced sample: blood. Source of these receptors: a woman aged 40 to 50 with Graves' hyperthyroidism.

This clonotype was detected many times. V and J are TRBV19 and TRBJ1-3; TRBD1 might be the D (6 bases). CDR1 and CDR2 (germline): LNHDA, SQIVND (reference sequence). Trimming stripped 9 bases from V and 1 base from J, with 16 bases between. This CDR3 contains 15 residues. CDR3 amino acids: CASTRSQGSGNTIYF. CDR3 nucleotide sequence: TGTGCCAGCACCCGATCACAGGGATCTGGAAACACCATATATTTT.

This clonotype was picked up many times. V gene TRBV10-3 combines with J gene TRBJ2-5; D may be TRBD1 or TRBD2 (5 bases each). Trimming shortened V by 0 bases and J by 2 bases, and 13 bases separated the two germline ends. Germline V CDR1 and CDR2: ENHRY, SYGVKD. The CDR3 extends over 16 amino acids. In DNA, the CDR3 is TGTGCCATCAGTGAGTCCTCTGGGGGTCAACAAGAGACCCAGTACTTC. Its protein product is CAISESSGGQQETQYF.

This clonotype was counted a single time. The chain combines TRBV18 with TRBJ1-6; 7 bases align to TRBD1. The CDR3 sequence is 14 residues long. Looked up from germline, CDR1 is KGHSH and CDR2 is LQKENI. With 3 bases clipped from V and 9 bases from J, the junction kept 5 bases outside the gene matches. The DNA for the CDR3 is TGTGCCAGCTCACCGACAGGGAGGGGTTCACCCCTCCACTTT. This sequence encodes CASSPTGRGSPLHF.

The chain couples TRBV7-2 to TRBJ1-1; D uncertain. The CDR3 runs 16 residues. The germline V gene encodes CDR1 SGHTA and CDR2 FQGNSA. V lost 1 base and J 5 bases, leaving 17 bases between the germline ends. The CDR3 loop is CASSLGTYWARTEAFF. The CDR3, as DNA: TGTGCCAGCAGCTTAGGGACTTATTGGGCAAGAACTGAAGCTTTCTTT.

Remarks on this clonotype: Since the CDR3 does not end with the conserved phenylalanine or tryptophan, this likely comes from a read error. The chain employs TRBV7-2 and TRBJ2-7, with D uncertain. V lost 1 base and J 6 bases, leaving 10 bases between the germline ends. There are 13 residues in the CDR3. Germline CDR1 is SGHTA and CDR2 is FQGNSA. CDR3 bases: TGTGCCAGCAGCTTAGGTCTTTTGGGCGAGCAGTACTAC. Amino acid sequence: CASSLGLLGEQYY.

The CDR3 sequence is CASTGGHASPLHF. CDR3 DNA sequence: TGTGCCAGCACCGGGGGGCATGCCTCACCCCTCCACTTT. The V call is TRBV2, the J call TRBJ1-6; D perhaps matches TRBD1 (6 bases). Germline V CDR1 and CDR2: SNHLY, FYNNEI. The CDR3 covers 13 residues. Trimming took 7 bases from V and 10 from J, leaving 14 bases between them.

This clonotype was observed once. The junction shows a germline mismatch at one end, possibly a read error. The rearrangement joins TRBV10-3 to TRBJ2-5; 8 bases line up with TRBD1. This CDR3 has 20 amino acids. Germline V CDR1 and CDR2: ENHRY, SYGVKD. The CDR3 reads CAISEKVDRDGEGYQETQCF. As DNA, the CDR3 is TGTGCCATCAGTGAGAAAGTGGACAGGGACGGGGAAGGTTACCAAGAGACCCAGTGCTTC.

The chain employs TRBV7-9 and TRBJ2-1, with 8 bases identical to TRBD2. CDR1 is SEHNR and CDR2 is FQNEAQ in the germline V gene (reference sequence). The CDR3 has 13 residues. With 6 bases clipped from V and 7 bases from J, the junction kept 5 bases outside the gene matches. Written as DNA, the CDR3 is TGTGCCAGCAGGCTAGCGGGTCGAAATGAGCAGTTCTTC. It yields the protein CASRLAGRNEQFF.